This record looks at one TCR beta chain sequence and its context. This sample also contains other DNA sequences that code for the same CDR3. Germline-derived CDR1 and CDR2 are SGHRS and YFSETQ. The V end lost 2 bases, the J end lost 1 base, and 7 bases lay between the germline ends. The CDR3 is made up of 14 amino acids. The data were taken from a study of shared clonotypes between healthy human individuals. Study donors comprised healthy, HIV-negative adults devoid of recent acute infection or vaccination. Template for every sorted-subset replicate PCR totaled about 0.2 ug DNA, roughly 30,000 T cell genomes. In the authors' methods: Filtering differed because ImmunoSEQ produced junction-only sequences that carried no quality scores. Clones were sequenced by immunoSEQ multiplex PCR, and TCRdb holds only the in-frame ones, with some missing. For V, J and clone size, that table is used; D and trimming come from the DNA. The sample gives over 1.5 million clones, approximately 98% of which show up once; approximately 0.45% is in the top ten.

This sequence joins TRBV5-1 and TRBJ1-3; TRBD1 is a possible D gene (5 bases). The receptor was isolated from a man younger than 40 in good health. Sequencing was carried out using naive CD4+ T cells sorted from blood. The subset: CD45RA+ positively selected. The CDR3 sequence: CASSLGDSGNTIYF. The CDR3 nucleotides read TGCGCCAGCAGCTTAGGGGATTCTGGAAACACCATATATTTT.